Described below is a single T cell receptor beta chain sequence and its context. Its cognate antigen is unknown. The sample comes from a study of T cell responses to AZD1222 COVID-19 vaccine. Study-wide results and caveats: Two AZD1222 doses significantly raised spike-specific TCR breadth and depth over controls. Donors, mostly white British, included more females; clonal diversity was possibly underestimated.

V was cut by 4 bases and J by 5 bases, with 20 bases left in between. Germline V gene sequence: CDR1 SGHNT, CDR2 YENEEA. This CDR3 comprises 17 residues. Measured with immunoSEQ multiplex PCR; TCRdb has only the in-frame clones, and not every one. The sample has 110,000 to 150,000 clones; approximately 92% are singletons. This material consisted of peripheral blood, taken 28 days after the second AZD1222 dose. This rearrangement joins TRBV11-3 to TRBJ2-2, with a possible D match to TRBD2 (7 bases). The source is an adult who received the AZD1222 COVID-19 vaccine. In DNA form, the CDR3 reads TGTGCCAGCAGCTGGACCGGGGGGCGAGTGGGGACCGGGGAGCTGTTTTTT. Translation: CASSWTGGRVGTGELFF.